Here is one T cell receptor (beta chain) with its context. Its target is not known. This sample is part of a study of cytomegalovirus exposure and HLA in healthy donors. Study context: The 120 validation repertoires and the approximately 690 first-cohort repertoires shared a platform, a later analysis reported. Study-level results: There were 150 to 200 TCR beta chains listed as cytomegalovirus-associated. There were a few CMV-associated chains whose specificity for CMV antigens was confirmed in vitro.

The CDR3 length is 15 residues. Trimming removed 2 bases from V and 1 base from J; junction bases left unmatched: 4. CDR1 and CDR2 (germline): SGHAT, FQNNGV. Sequencing was performed with immunoSEQ multiplex PCR; in TCRdb, only in-frame clones are kept and a portion is missing. This table has around 350,000 clones, 86% appearing once. Input material: PBMCs. This receptor was obtained from a woman younger than 35 in good health and CMV-seronegative. The V gene is TRBV11-2, the J gene TRBJ2-5, with 7 bases fitting TRBD2. The CDR3 loop reads CASSLMGGSQETQYF. In DNA, the CDR3 is TGTGCCAGCAGCTTAATGGGCGGGAGCCAAGAGACCCAGTACTTC.